This T cell receptor (beta chain) was sequenced in a study of high-grade serous ovarian cancer treatment subgroups. Study summary: Samples averaged approximately 13,000 reads and 6,900 or so unique TCR beta rearrangements. Study-wide findings and caveats: Repertoire analysis covered CDR3 alone, not CDR1 or CDR2. Tumors within one patient showed repertoire similarity of about 0.095 to 0.79. TCR relatedness rose with neoantigen level and trended with mutation load.

TCRdb keeps only in-frame clones here, not all; method: immunoSEQ multiplex PCR. The sample records roughly 29,000 clones, under 90% being singletons. A note on this clone: Its cognate antigen is unknown.

Tumor samples were taken before definitive surgery or chemotherapy. The TCR originated in a human donor with high-grade serous ovarian cancer. Material for sequencing was tumor tissue.

Here the CDR3 DNA reads TGTGCCTGGAGTGCGGGAGGGCGGGGAGAGACCCAGTACTTC. Translating it yields CAWSAGGRGETQYF. This chain joins TRBV30 and TRBJ2-5; 8 nucleotides align to TRBD2. The CDR3 spans 14 residues. The junction had 5 bases not matched to a gene; V was cut back by 1 base and J by 4 bases. From germline, CDR1 is GTSNPN and CDR2 SVGIG (reference sequence).